Reported below is one T cell receptor (beta chain). Its specificity is unknown. The sample is drawn from a study of Ad26.COV2.S vaccination and SARS-CoV-2 variants. On the study more broadly: Administration of Ad26.COV2.S was intramuscular, either once or twice 56 days apart.

Study-level findings and limits: Non-spike TCR breadth showed similarity between vaccine and placebo recipients.

The CDR3 sequence is 15 residues long. Germline loops: CDR1 SGDLS, CDR2 YYNGEE. V was cut by 0 bases and J by 3 bases, with 10 bases left in between. The method was immunoSEQ multiplex PCR; TCRdb's version includes in-frame clones alone and lacks a portion of them. Here the sample spans about 450,000 clones, 89% being singletons. Documented treatment: some 20 received Ad26.COV2.S at low or high dose, single or two shots; 5 received placebo; per-sample allocation not given. The investigators took samples on day 63 after the first vaccine or placebo injection. This person who donated was an adult of 18-55 years in Boston.

The source of this sequence is a person between 18 and 65 years old who received the Ad26.COV2.S COVID-19 vaccine or a placebo. The chain has TRBV9 and TRBJ2-1; the D is unclear. The sample in question was peripheral blood, obtained in a trial of Ad26.COV2.S vaccine versus placebo. The CDR3 reads CASSVAPEVYNEQFF. For the CDR3, the DNA is TGTGCCAGCAGCGTAGCCCCTGAGGTCTACAATGAGCAGTTCTTC.